These 25 T cell receptor beta chains share one sample of origin, sequenced in a study of blood T cell repertoires in COVID-19. Sequenced by immunoSEQ multiplex PCR; TCRdb stores in-frame clones only, minus some. The sample holds around 100,000 clones, nearly 85% seen once. Sequenced input: peripheral blood. The source of these receptors is a human donor in a cohort sampled during active or convalescent COVID-19.

The rearrangement uses TRBV5-1 and TRBJ1-2; TRBD1 agrees at 9 bases. The CDR3 runs 17 residues. CDR1 is SGHRS, CDR2 YFSETQ, per germline. Trimming at V came to 3 bases and at J to 4 bases, leaving 13 bases not matched to a gene. In DNA, the CDR3 is TGCGCCAGCAGCTCTACACCCCCGGGACAGGGCGGCTATGGCTACACCTTC. Translated, it gives CASSSTPPGQGGYGYTF.

The chain couples TRBV6-6 to TRBJ2-3, with TRBD2 identical over 8 bases. Germline V CDR1 and CDR2: MNHNY, SVGAGI (reference sequence). V dropped 6 bases and J dropped 6; count of bases not matched to a gene: 11. The CDR3 spans 15 residues. CDR3 sequence: CASSLRRGAVDTQYF. DNA for the CDR3: TGTGCCAGCAGCCTCCGGCGGGGGGCCGTGGATACGCAGTATTTT.

A few counts support this clone. The chain carries TRBV29-1 and TRBJ1-6, with 7 bases lining up with TRBD1. Germline V lookup: CDR1 SQVTM, CDR2 ANQGSEA. J was trimmed by 8 bases and V by 6 bases; bases with no gene match: 7. The CDR3 totals 13 residues. This CDR3 is CSVGTEGYSPLHF. CDR3 sequence (DNA): TGCAGCGTGGGGACAGAGGGTTATTCACCCCTCCACTTT.

The CDR3, as DNA: TGCGCCAGCAGCCCTGTCCCGCGACAGGGAAGAAACACCATATATTTT. It specifies CASSPVPRQGRNTIYF. This sequence joins TRBV5-1 and TRBJ1-3; 7 positions match TRBD1. V dropped 4 bases and J dropped 5; count of bases not matched to a gene: 12. Germline CDR1 is SGHRS and CDR2 is YFSETQ. This CDR3 contains 16 residues.

Only a few counts were recorded for this clone. The rearrangement links TRBV27 to TRBJ1-6, with 8 bases matching TRBD1. CDR1 and CDR2 (germline): MNHEY, SMNVEV (reference sequence). The CDR3 is made up of 16 amino acids. V lost 0 bases to trimming and J lost 7 bases; unmatched junction nucleotides: 5. This CDR3 is CASSLSGTGWNSPLHF. CDR3 nucleotides: TGTGCCAGCAGTTTATCCGGGACAGGTTGGAATTCACCCCTCCACTTT.

In its sample, this clone was seen a few times. This chain uses TRBV27 with TRBJ1-2; TRBD1 agrees at 10 bases. The V gene's germline CDR1 is MNHEY and CDR2 SMNVEV (reference sequence). The V segment lost 2 bases and the J segment 6 bases; nucleotides outside the gene matches: 9. CDR3 length: 16 residues. DNA for the CDR3: TGTGCCAGCAGTTTACTCGCCGGACAGGGGGTTGATGGCTACACCTTC. This gives the protein CASSLLAGQGVDGYTF.

The rearrangement uses TRBV6-6 and TRBJ1-5; D possibly corresponds to TRBD1 (5 bases). Germline CDR1 and CDR2: MNHNY and SVGAGI (reference sequence). With 5 bases removed from V and 6 bases from J, the gap between germline ends came to 17 bases. The CDR3 has 15 residues. CDR3 region: CASSVPRAGSQPQHF. In DNA form, the CDR3 reads TGTGCCAGCAGTGTACCCAGGGCGGGAAGTCAGCCCCAGCATTTT.

The rearrangement uses TRBV18 and TRBJ1-1; maybe TRBD1 (5 bases). The V end was cut by 6 bases, the J end by 1 base, with 12 bases between. Germline lookup yields CDR1 KGHSH and CDR2 LQKENI. This CDR3 is built from 14 residues. This chain's CDR3 is CASSWTGENTEAFF. The CDR3 DNA follows: TGTGCCAGCTCTTGGACGGGGGAGAACACTGAAGCTTTCTTT.

This rearrangement joins TRBV14 to TRBJ2-7; 7 nucleotides line up with TRBD1. CDR3 length equals 14 residues. The trim removed 6 bases at V and 3 bases at J, leaving 8 bases unmatched. The V gene's germline CDR1 is SGHDN and CDR2 FVKESK. The CDR3 bases are TGTGCCAGCAGTCTTTACAGGGGAAGCTACGAGCAGTACTTC. It yields the protein CASSLYRGSYEQYF.

V and J are TRBV25-1 and TRBJ1-4; unclear D gene. V dropped 3 bases and J dropped 4 bases, with 3 bases sitting between them. The CDR3 extends over 12 amino acids. CDR1 MGHDK and CDR2 SYGVNS come from the germline V gene. CDR3 nucleotide sequence: TGTGCCAGCAGTGAGAGTAATGAAAAACTGTTTTTT. Translated, it gives CASSESNEKLFF.

The chain recombines TRBV7-9 with TRBJ2-5; possible D gene TRBD2, 5 bases. From germline, CDR1 is SEHNR and CDR2 FQNEAQ (reference sequence). This CDR3 has 15 residues. V lost 2 bases, J lost 10 bases, and 20 bases lay in between. CDR3 sequence reads: CASSLTPLTRDSQYF. CDR3 sequence (DNA): TGTGCCAGCAGCTTAACCCCTCTTACTAGGGATAGCCAGTACTTC. Complete variable domain (other parts from reference TRBV7-9 and TRBJ2-5): DTGVSQNPRHKITKRGQNVTFRCDPISEHNRLYWYRQTLGQGPEFLTYFQNEAQLEKSRLLSDRFSAERPKGSFSTLEIQRTEQGDSAMYLCASSLTPLTRDSQYFGPGTRLLVL.

J is TRBJ2-7 and V is TRBV2, with TRBD1 identical over 10 bases. V lost 8 bases and J lost 1; bases outside the gene matches: 2. Germline lookup yields CDR1 SNHLY and CDR2 FYNNEI. This CDR3 is built from 13 residues. The CDR3 spells CASGTGESYEQYF. The CDR3, as DNA: TGTGCCAGCGGGACAGGGGAGTCCTACGAGCAGTACTTC. The variable domain in full, with the rest retrieved from reference TRBV2 and TRBJ2-7, is EPEVTQTPSHQVTQMGQEVILRCVPISNHLYFYWYRQILGQKVEFLVSFYNNEISEKSEIFDDQFSVERPDGSNFTLKIRSTKLEDSAMYFCASGTGESYEQYFGPGTRLTVT.

The chain carries TRBV29-1 and TRBJ1-1, with D tentatively TRBD1 (5 bases). Looked up from germline, CDR1 is SQVTM and CDR2 is ANQGSEA. V gave up 7 bases and J gave up 4 bases, with 16 bases separating them. The CDR3 sequence is 13 residues long. In DNA, the CDR3 is TGCAGCGGGGGTTCAGGGTACGGCACTGAAGCTTTCTTT. It yields the protein CSGGSGYGTEAFF.

The chain is built from TRBV7-2 and TRBJ2-2; TRBD2 matches 7 bases. CDR1 is SGHTA, CDR2 FQGNSA, per germline. The CDR3 contains 14 residues. J gave up 3 bases and V 4 bases, and 2 bases lay outside the gene matches. This chain's CDR3 is CASSSGGYTGELFF. The CDR3, as DNA: TGTGCCAGCAGCTCGGGGGGTTACACCGGGGAGCTGTTTTTT.

The rearrangement uses TRBV3-1 (or the pseudogene TRBV3-2) and TRBJ1-2; 9 nucleotides align to TRBD1. V dropped 3 bases and J dropped 7; count of bases not matched to a gene: 6. The CDR3 spans 14 residues. Per the germline V gene, CDR1 is LGHDT and CDR2 is YNNKEL (reference sequence). CDR3 sequence (DNA): TGTGCCAGCAGCCAGGGACAGGGTTTCTCTGGCTACACCTTC. Its protein product is CASSQGQGFSGYTF.

The V call is TRBV19, the J call TRBJ2-7, with TRBD2 identical over 8 bases. The CDR3 runs 14 residues. J lost 2 bases, V lost 7 bases, and 7 bases had no gene match. Looked up from germline, CDR1 is LNHDA and CDR2 is SQIVND (reference sequence). The CDR3 loop reads CASKLQRGTYEQYF. The DNA of the CDR3 is TGTGCCAGTAAACTGCAGCGGGGGACCTACGAGCAGTACTTC.

V and J are TRBV11-3 and TRBJ1-1; TRBD1 is a possible D gene (5 bases). V dropped 5 bases and J dropped 7 bases, with 17 bases sitting between them. Germline lookup yields CDR1 SGHNT and CDR2 YENEEA. The CDR3 spans 14 residues. DNA for the CDR3: TGTGCCAGCAGCCACAGGAGGGGAAGCAATGAAGCTTTCTTT. It yields the protein CASSHRRGSNEAFF.

The V call is TRBV28, the J call TRBJ1-1; TRBD1 matches at 7 bases. Germline assignment: CDR1 MDHEN and CDR2 SYDVKM. This CDR3 has 16 residues. Trimming removed 5 bases from V and 1 base from J; junction bases left unmatched: 10. The CDR3, as DNA: TGTGCCAGCAGTACCACTACCGGGACAGCGAACACTGAAGCTTTCTTT. It codes for CASSTTTGTANTEAFF.

The J gene is TRBJ2-4, the V gene TRBV5-5; 11 bases map to TRBD1. Unmatched junction bases numbered 11, after V lost 4 bases and J lost 8 bases. Germline V gene data show CDR1 as SGHKS and CDR2 as YYEKEE (reference sequence). The length of the CDR3 is 16 residues. Here the CDR3 reads CASSADRGRGLDIQYF. The CDR3 coding sequence is TGTGCCAGCAGCGCGGACAGGGGGCGCGGGTTGGACATTCAGTACTTC.

This clone was detected once. This chain connects TRBV19 to TRBJ1-5; D is ambiguous. Trimming shortened V by 7 bases and J by 1 base, and 14 bases separated the two germline ends. This CDR3 region has 15 residues. Germline V gene data show CDR1 as LNHDA and CDR2 as SQIVND (reference sequence). The CDR3 DNA sequence: TGTGCCAGTACTTCCGCCCCGGGAAGCAATCAGCCCCAGCATTTT. Translating it yields CASTSAPGSNQPQHF.

This clone has at least ten counts. The rearrangement uses TRBV7-3 and TRBJ2-7, with D unclear. This CDR3 spans 13 amino acids. Trimming stripped 2 bases from V and 7 bases from J, with 12 bases between. CDR1 and CDR2 (germline): SGHTA, FQGTGA. The CDR3 coding sequence is TGTGCCAGCAGCTTACACCCAGGAATAGAGCAGTACTTC. As protein: CASSLHPGIEQYF.

The genes are TRBV23-1 and TRBJ1-5, with D possibly being TRBD1 (6 bases). TRBV23-1 is reported as an ORF; its role is uncertain. V lost 4 bases and J lost 0, with 13 bases in between. The CDR3 consists of 16 residues. The CDR3 DNA is TGCGCCAGCAGTCCGTCGGGACACCCTAGCAATCAGCCCCAGCATTTT. Translated: CASSPSGHPSNQPQHF.

The CDR3 spells CASSNYSGWPPTNTEAFF. CDR3 DNA: TGTGCCAGCAGTAACTACAGCGGGTGGCCCCCGACAAACACTGAAGCTTTCTTT. The chain has TRBV27 and TRBJ1-1; D is unresolved. The germline V gene has CDR1 MNHEY and CDR2 SMNVEV (reference sequence). Between the trimmed V and J ends, which lost 5 bases and 2 bases, there was a span of 24 bases. The CDR3 length is 18 residues.

The rearrangement uses TRBV5-6 and TRBJ1-5; a weak D match, TRBD1 (6 bases). In germline, CDR1 is SGHDT, CDR2 YYEEEE. CDR3 length: 16 residues. Trimming took 1 base from V and 0 from J, leaving 11 bases between them. CDR3 protein: CASSLQGSPSNQPQHF. The CDR3 DNA reads TGTGCCAGCAGCTTGCAGGGGAGCCCTAGCAATCAGCCCCAGCATTTT.

CDR3 loop: CASSEDLAGAGGELFF. CDR3 nucleotides: TGTGCCAGCAGTGAAGATCTAGCGGGGGCCGGCGGGGAGCTGTTTTTT. The V call is TRBV6-1, the J call TRBJ2-2; 10 bases are a match to TRBD2. Looked up from germline, CDR1 is MNHNS and CDR2 is SASEGT. The CDR3 length is 16 residues. Trimming at V came to 1 base and at J to 7 bases, leaving 6 bases not matched to a gene.